The T cell receptor beta chain described here comes from a study of identical twins (dated by TCRdb to 2016 to 2018). Broadly, across the study: To test whether fetal clonotypes persist, the study used deep sequencing on TCR alpha and beta repertoires from monozygotic twins, unrelated adults of various ages, and cord blood. Replicate twin experiments were performed at different times using different library preparation protocols to rule out contamination.

Summary of the overall study and its limitations: Zero-insertion analyses could be partly confounded by invariant T cells such as MAIT and iNKT, although diverse VJ usage argued against such confounding for most clonotypes. Out-of-frame TCR alpha sequences shared between twins showed an excess of low generation-probability sequences compared with coincidental sharing between unrelated individuals. Fewer insertions were carried by abundant cord blood beta clonotypes, a similar but weaker trend appeared in young adult naive repertoires, and no such trend appeared in memory repertoires. Because the same donors could not be followed over many years, the conclusions depended on cross-sectional statistical analysis. A weaker excess of twin sharing was found in beta out-of-frame sequences because the signal-to-noise ratio was lowered by fewer shared sequences. In monozygotic twins, out-of-frame TCR alpha sharing was systematically underestimated by recombination models, although the models agreed with sharing between unrelated individuals.

V trim: 1 base; J trim: 1 base; unmatched bases: 7. The germline V gene encodes CDR1 MGHRA and CDR2 YSYEKL. CDR3 length: 16 amino acids, cysteine to phenylalanine. CDR3 DNA only is kept here, 48 bases in frame from base 1. A note on this clonotype: Its antigen is currently not known. Base qualities are not provided; no much larger clone lies one nucleotide away.

Every donor was a healthy Caucasian. Three pairs of female monozygotic twins, all aged roughly 18 to 30 years, were included in the twin cohort. Positive isolation kits from Invitrogen were used to isolate the CD4+ and CD8+ T cell populations. Library preparation employed 5' RACE. Reads for this sample came from an Illumina HiSeq 2000. A universal primer binding site was introduced by template switching, and a unique molecular identifier was present in the final cDNA, enabling accurate counting of TCR cDNA molecules. Specific primers in the conserved constant-segment region were used to synthesize first-strand cDNA for the TCR alpha and beta chains. To control for contamination, every cDNA library was double barcoded, receiving both a SMART-Mk sample barcode and Illumina barcodes. TruSeq adapter sequences and Illumina sample barcodes were added in two successive PCR steps. TCR alpha and beta cDNA libraries were sequenced on the Illumina HiSeq platform with custom primers. Turning to the authors' computational methods: MiGEC processed the raw reads to extract unique molecular identifiers, while MiXCR was used to determine the CDR3 positions. Recombination models were inferred per individual with the repgenHMM and IGoR tools using an EM algorithm. Shared clonotype analysis was performed with the tcR package in R, normalizing sharing by the product of cloneset sizes. To study raw recombination without the effects of thymic and clonal selection, out-of-frame nonproductive sequences were analyzed. In TCRdb, the public reads were trimmed at Q25 with fastp and aligned with MiXCR, with productive beta chains retained. Under each unique CDR3 protein, matching rows form one entry showing the most common genes and DNA. The authors' filters were not applied to this entry. This sample comprises 450,000 to 600,000 distinct CDR3 sequences, about 20% of them detected only once. Of the sample, about 0.5% is held by the ten largest clones.

This sample also appeared in a second study, on yellow fever vaccine responses in identical twins. Per that second paper: According to the authors, in identical twins the way T cells responded to vaccination appeared partly convergent and partly personalized. The study precisely tracked vaccine-responding T cell clones in identical twins.

The receptor was derived from a woman aged 18-29 years in good health. The chain uses TRBV4-1 and TRBJ2-7, and 7 junctional nucleotides match TRBD2. Source material: CD4+ T cells sorted from blood. The DNA reads TGCGCCAGCAGCCAAGGTCAAGGGAGGGGATCCTACGAGCAGTACTTC. Translated, this is CASSQGQGRGSYEQYF.